Each of the 20 T cell receptor beta chains below was sequenced from the same sample in a study of early T cells in non-severe SARS-CoV-2 infection. TCRdb reanalysed the 5' RACE reads using MiXCR and keeps one entry per CDR3 protein. The repertoire holds tens of thousands of distinct CDR3 sequences, with less than 15% as singletons. The sample consisted of whole blood. These TCRs come from an adult who was a healthcare worker with PCR-confirmed SARS-CoV-2 infection or an uninfected control (not recorded which).

J is TRBJ2-3 and V is TRBV10-3; D not resolved. CDR1 ENHRY and CDR2 SYGVKD come from the germline V gene. The ends were cut back, 6 bases at V and 4 bases at J, with 8 bases in the middle. The length of the CDR3 is 12 residues. In DNA form, the CDR3 reads TGTGCCATCAGCCCCAGGTCAGATACGCAGTATTTT. Its protein product is CAISPRSDTQYF.

Ten or more counts support this clonotype. The chain joins TRBV29-1 to TRBJ1-2, with a possible D match to TRBD1 (5 bases). Germline CDR1 and CDR2: SQVTM and ANQGSEA. There are 11 residues in the CDR3. The germline V and J ends were trimmed by 8 bases and 6 bases, with 13 bases remaining between them. Written as DNA, the CDR3 is TGCAGCTTCAGCTCGGGGGATGGCTACACCTTC. Translation: CSFSSGDGYTF.

This rearrangement joins TRBV30 to TRBJ2-5; D remains ambiguous. CDR3 length equals 13 residues. V lost 2 bases and J 5 bases, leaving 12 bases between the germline ends. The germline V gene encodes CDR1 GTSNPN and CDR2 SVGIG (reference sequence). In nucleotides, the CDR3 is TGTGCCTGGAGTAGAAATATCGGGGAGACCCAGTACTTC. Its translation: CAWSRNIGETQYF.

The sample holds a few counts of this clonotype. V and J are TRBV7-9 and TRBJ2-7; weak D call: TRBD2 (5 bases). CDR1 and CDR2 (germline): SEHNR, FQNEAQ (reference sequence). V shed 5 bases and J shed 7 bases, with 21 bases lying between them. This CDR3 is built from 15 residues. The CDR3 loop reads CASSRLLGQAEEQYF. The CDR3 DNA sequence: TGTGCCAGCAGCCGACTACTCGGTCAGGCAGAAGAGCAGTACTTC.

This clonotype occurred many times. The chain joins TRBV27 to TRBJ2-7; 7 nucleotides match TRBD1. CDR1 and CDR2 (germline): MNHEY, SMNVEV (reference sequence). The CDR3 sequence is 13 residues long. With 3 bases clipped from V and 3 bases from J, the junction kept 2 bases outside the gene matches. CDR3 in amino acids: CASSFAGGYEQYF. CDR3 coding DNA: TGTGCCAGCAGTTTTGCAGGGGGCTACGAGCAGTACTTC.

In its sample, this clonotype was seen many times. V is TRBV5-6 and J is TRBJ2-1; D gene uncertain. This CDR3 region has 19 residues. Germline V CDR1 and CDR2: SGHDT, YYEEEE. Deletions cut 0 bases from V and 4 bases from J, with 23 bases between. The CDR3 loop is CASSLAKSHTQFGYNEQFF. The CDR3 DNA follows: TGTGCCAGCAGCTTGGCGAAAAGTCACACCCAATTCGGTTACAATGAGCAGTTCTTC.

The chain is built from TRBV9 and TRBJ1-1; unclear D gene. Deletions cut 3 bases from V and 1 base from J, with 7 bases between. Looked up from germline, CDR1 is SGDLS and CDR2 is YYNGEE. This CDR3 comprises 13 residues. The CDR3 loop reads CASSAQRNTEAFF. The DNA of the CDR3 is TGTGCCAGCAGCGCACAGAGGAACACTGAAGCTTTCTTT.

This clonotype was seen only a few times. This chain uses TRBV30 with TRBJ1-2; D remains ambiguous. Trimming removed 0 bases at V and 8 bases at J, with 19 bases between. Germline V lookup: CDR1 GTSNPN, CDR2 SVGIG (reference sequence). This CDR3 region has 15 residues. CDR3: CAWSVRGGTSSGYTF. The CDR3, as DNA: TGTGCCTGGAGTGTACGAGGAGGAACTAGCTCGGGCTACACCTTC.

This clonotype was counted ten times or more. This chain joins TRBV20-1 and TRBJ1-5; weak D call: TRBD1 (5 bases). With 0 bases removed from V and 5 bases from J, the gap between germline ends came to 14 bases. This CDR3 has 15 amino acids. Germline-derived CDR1 and CDR2 are DFQATT and SNEGSKA (reference sequence). CDR3: CSAREAGKKDQPQHF. Written as DNA, the CDR3 is TGCAGTGCTAGAGAAGCAGGGAAGAAGGATCAGCCCCAGCATTTT.

This clonotype was seen at least ten times. This chain joins TRBV6-5 and TRBJ2-1, with TRBD2 matching 8 bases. CDR3 size: 17 residues. Germline assignment: CDR1 MNHEY and CDR2 SVGAGI. With 2 bases clipped from V and 5 bases from J, the junction kept 11 bases outside the gene matches. CDR3 sequence reads: CASSYTPGLVGNNEQFF. The CDR3 region has the DNA TGTGCCAGCAGTTACACACCGGGACTAGTGGGTAACAATGAGCAGTTCTTC.

This clonotype was detected ten times or more. V is TRBV9 and J is TRBJ2-3; D is perhaps TRBD1 or TRBD2 (5 bases each). The germline V gene has CDR1 SGDLS and CDR2 YYNGEE. The CDR3 spans 15 residues. The V end was cut by 2 bases, the J end by 2 bases, with 12 bases between. The CDR3 DNA sequence: TGTGCCAGCAGCGTGAGGGGCCGTGACACAGATACGCAGTATTTT. Translated, it gives CASSVRGRDTDTQYF.

The sample holds a few counts of this clonotype. V and J are TRBV7-8 and TRBJ2-3; weak D call: TRBD1 (6 bases). This CDR3 spans 12 amino acids. Trimming took off 5 bases at V and 9 bases at J, with 12 bases between the two ends. Germline values: CDR1 SGHVS, CDR2 FQNEAQ. Here the CDR3 DNA reads TGTGCCAGCAGCCCCCCGGGACAAACGCAGTATTTT. It translates to CASSPPGQTQYF.

This chain connects TRBV9 to TRBJ2-6; unclear D gene. Germline values: CDR1 SGDLS, CDR2 YYNGEE. CDR3 length: 15 amino acids. Trimming cost V 3 bases and J 0 bases, with 7 bases left between them. As DNA, the CDR3 is TGTGCCAGCAGCGCCCACCTCTCTGGGGCCAACGTCCTGACTTTC. Translation gives CASSAHLSGANVLTF. Full variable domain (rest looked up from reference TRBV9 and TRBJ2-6): DSGVTQTPKHLITATGQRVTLRCSPRSGDLSVYWYQQSLDQGLQFLIQYYNGEERAKGNILERFSAQQFPDLHSELNLSSLELGDSALYFCASSAHLSGANVLTFGAGSRLTVL.

This clonotype was counted ten times or more. This sequence joins TRBV30 and TRBJ2-3, with 8 bases lining up with TRBD2. Germline V CDR1 and CDR2: GTSNPN, SVGIG (reference sequence). This CDR3 comprises 16 residues. V gave up 0 bases and J gave up 2 bases; unmatched junction bases: 7. The CDR3 DNA reads TGTGCCTGGAGTGTACTGAGCGGGGGAAACACAGATACGCAGTATTTT. This sequence encodes CAWSVLSGGNTDTQYF.

V gene TRBV5-1 combines with J gene TRBJ1-4; no reliable D call. The CDR3 runs 16 residues. Trimming took 2 bases from V and 0 from J, leaving 11 bases between them. CDR1 is SGHRS, CDR2 YFSETQ, per germline. The CDR3 sequence is CASSFGSFATNEKLFF. Here the CDR3 DNA reads TGCGCCAGCAGCTTCGGTTCGTTCGCAACTAATGAAAAACTGTTTTTT.

This clonotype was counted many times. CDR3 DNA sequence: TGCGCCAGCAGCTTAAGGACAGGGGGCGACGACGGCTACACCTTC. Translating it yields CASSLRTGGDDGYTF. The chain recombines TRBV5-1 with TRBJ1-2; 11 bases line up with TRBD1. CDR3 length equals 15 residues. The germline CDR1 and CDR2 sequences are SGHRS and YFSETQ. After removal of 2 bases from V and 8 bases from J, the junction contained 8 bases not matched to a gene. The full variable domain, in which reference TRBV5-1 and TRBJ1-2 provide the parts outside the CDR3, is KAGVTQTPRYLIKTRGQQVTLSCSPISGHRSVSWYQQTPGQGLQFLFEYFSETQRNKGNFPGRFSGRQFSNSRSEMNVSTLELGDSALYLCASSLRTGGDDGYTFGSGTRLTVV.

The V and J genes are TRBV30 and TRBJ2-5; D unresolved. Trimming pared 5 bases from V and 7 bases from J, leaving 11 bases between. Germline loops: CDR1 GTSNPN, CDR2 SVGIG (reference sequence). The CDR3 has 11 amino acids. CDR3 sequence reads: CAWGKIGTQYF. The CDR3 DNA reads TGTGCCTGGGGTAAGATTGGGACCCAGTACTTC.

There are a few counts of this clonotype. The chain recombines TRBV30 with TRBJ1-6; unclear D gene. The CDR3 loop spans 13 amino acids. From germline, CDR1 is GTSNPN and CDR2 SVGIG (reference sequence). Trimming stripped 0 bases from V and 8 bases from J, with 8 bases between. Here the CDR3 reads CAWSVHGDSPLHF. CDR3 DNA: TGTGCCTGGAGTGTACACGGGGATTCACCCCTCCACTTT.

This clonotype was observed many times. The genes are TRBV20-1 and TRBJ2-7; D perhaps matches TRBD2 (6 bases). The V gene's germline CDR1 is DFQATT and CDR2 SNEGSKA (reference sequence). V shed 3 bases and J shed 2 bases, with 20 bases lying between them. The CDR3 is 16 residues long. In DNA form, the CDR3 reads TGCAGTGCTAGTTCCCCCCTCTCTAGCGACCCCTACGAGCAGTACTTC. Protein sequence: CSASSPLSSDPYEQYF.

This clonotype occurred a few times. V gene TRBV7-9 combines with J gene TRBJ1-1, with 11 positions matching TRBD1. The CDR3 covers 15 residues. Germline loops: CDR1 SEHNR, CDR2 FQNEAQ (reference sequence). Trimming at V came to 5 bases and at J to 5 bases, leaving 7 bases not matched to a gene. CDR3 sequence: CASSIGQGAATEAFF. CDR3 DNA sequence: TGTGCCAGCAGCATCGGACAGGGGGCTGCGACTGAAGCTTTCTTT.